The 9 T cell receptor beta chains below come from one sample, sequenced in a study of blood T cell repertoires in COVID-19. Data came from immunoSEQ multiplex PCR; TCRdb stores just in-frame clones and leaves some out. The data contain about 160,000 clones, approximately 81% of them singletons. The material sequenced was peripheral blood. Source of these receptors: a human donor with acute or convalescent COVID-19. The donor label of this sample is uncertain.

This clone was counted once. The genes are TRBV2 and TRBJ2-7; 11 nucleotides match TRBD2. J was trimmed by 2 bases and V by 2 bases; bases with no gene match: 2. Germline lookup yields CDR1 SNHLY and CDR2 FYNNEI. This CDR3 is built from 15 residues. CDR3 coding DNA: TGTGCCAGCAGTGAAATGGGACTAGCGGCCTACGAGCAGTACTTC. Translated, it gives CASSEMGLAAYEQYF.

V gene TRBV6-5 combines with J gene TRBJ1-5; possibly TRBD1 for D (6 bases). Trimming left V 6 bases short and J 4 bases short, with 13 bases between. CDR3 length: 14 residues. Germline-derived CDR1 and CDR2 are MNHEY and SVGAGI. CDR3 nucleotide sequence: TGTGCCAGCAGGGCACAGGGCCGAAATCAGCCCCAGCATTTT. Its protein product is CASRAQGRNQPQHF.

CDR3 coding DNA: TGTGCCAGCAGTTTTATGGGGGCCGGGGAGACCCAGTACTTC. Residues: CASSFMGAGETQYF. The chain has TRBV28 and TRBJ2-5, with D perhaps matching TRBD1 (6 bases). Per germline, CDR1 MDHEN and CDR2 SYDVKM. Trimming took off 3 bases at V and 5 bases at J, with 13 bases between the two ends. The CDR3 consists of 14 residues.

The chain carries TRBV5-6 and TRBJ1-2; 10 nucleotides line up with TRBD1. The CDR3 extends over 14 amino acids. With 4 bases clipped from V and 4 bases from J, the junction kept 4 bases outside the gene matches. The germline V gene encodes CDR1 SGHDT and CDR2 YYEEEE. This CDR3 reads CASSRDRGPYGYTF. DNA of the CDR3: TGTGCCAGCAGCCGGGACAGGGGTCCCTATGGCTACACCTTC.

The chain couples TRBV11-2 to TRBJ2-1; a possible D gene is TRBD1 (6 bases). The V gene's germline CDR1 is SGHAT and CDR2 FQNNGV. Trimming took 0 bases from V and 9 from J, leaving 12 bases between them. The CDR3 length is 14 residues. CDR3 DNA: TGTGCCAGCAGCTTAGATCTGGGGGCGGGTGAGCAGTTCTTC. It codes for CASSLDLGAGEQFF.

V gene TRBV3-1 (or the pseudogene TRBV3-2) combines with J gene TRBJ1-2; D gene uncertain. Trimming stripped 4 bases from V and 6 bases from J, with 12 bases between. This CDR3 has 13 amino acids. Germline CDR1 reads LGHDT; CDR2 reads YNNKEL (reference sequence). The CDR3 region has the DNA TGTGCCAGCAGCCCAACCCGCGAGAATGGCTACACCTTC. Translated, it gives CASSPTRENGYTF.

The chain recombines TRBV5-4 with TRBJ1-1; D remains unclear. CDR3 size: 12 residues. CDR1 SGHNT and CDR2 YYREEE come from the germline V gene (reference sequence). With 0 bases removed from V and 6 bases from J, the gap between germline ends came to 6 bases. The CDR3, as DNA: TGTGCCAGCAGCTTGGTAGCGTCTGAAGCTTTCTTT. This encodes CASSLVASEAFF.

The rearrangement uses TRBV3-1 (or the pseudogene TRBV3-2) and TRBJ1-1; D possibly corresponds to TRBD1 (6 bases). This CDR3 contains 19 residues. Trimming left V 8 bases short and J 0 bases short, with 28 bases between. The V gene's germline CDR1 is LGHDT and CDR2 YNNKEL (reference sequence). The chain's CDR3 is CASFGQTLGVVGVNTEAFF. The CDR3 DNA is TGTGCCAGCTTCGGACAGACGCTGGGGGTGGTTGGAGTGAACACTGAAGCTTTCTTT.

The chain carries TRBV4-2 and TRBJ1-5, with D uncertain. Germline V gene sequence: CDR1 LGHNA, CDR2 YNFKEQ. The V gene lost 0 bases and the J gene lost 4 bases, with 13 bases spanning the gap. This CDR3 has 16 residues. CDR3 in amino acids: CASSQEGGLGNQPQHF. In DNA form, the CDR3 reads TGTGCCAGCAGCCAAGAGGGAGGGTTAGGGAATCAGCCCCAGCATTTT.